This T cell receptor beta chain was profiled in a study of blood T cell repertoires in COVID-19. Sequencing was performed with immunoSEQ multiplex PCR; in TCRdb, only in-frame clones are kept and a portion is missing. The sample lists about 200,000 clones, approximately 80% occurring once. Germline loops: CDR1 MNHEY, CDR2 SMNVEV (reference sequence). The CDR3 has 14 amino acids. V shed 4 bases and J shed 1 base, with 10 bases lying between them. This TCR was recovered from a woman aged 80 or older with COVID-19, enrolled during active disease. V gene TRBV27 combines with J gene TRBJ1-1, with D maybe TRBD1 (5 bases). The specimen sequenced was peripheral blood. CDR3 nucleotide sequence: TGTGCCAGCAGTTGGGGCACCGCGAACACTGAAGCTTTCTTT. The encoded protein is CASSWGTANTEAFF.